The rows below give T cell receptor beta chains drawn from one sample of a study of shared clonotypes between healthy human individuals. Only in-frame clones appear in the TCRdb table, and some are missing; sequencing was by immunoSEQ multiplex PCR. The sample has roughly 2,000,000 clones, about 94% seen once. The specimen was naive CD8+ T cells from PBMCs. Receptors originate from a man aged 18 to 29 in good health. Some clones in this sample may be carry-over from other donors' samples. Both conserved end residues are part of each CDR3. A D gene is named only where the DNA matches it firmly. Expanded clones get a size class; other rows say once, few or many, or leave the size out.

V gene	D gene	J gene	clone size	CDR3 DNA	CDR3 protein
TRBV5-1	TRBD2	TRBJ2-7	-	TGCGCCAGCAGCTTGGGAATGGCGGGAGTAGACTACGAGCAGTACTTC	CASSLGMAGVDYEQYF
TRBV12-5	-	TRBJ1-2	few	TGTGCTAGTGCCCCTGGCCCTAACTATGGCTACACCTTC	CASAPGPNYGYTF
TRBV4-3	-	TRBJ2-7	-	TGCGCCAGCAGCCAAGGCCCCCCAGGGCTTAGCTCCTACGAGCAGTACTTC	CASSQGPPGLSSYEQYF
TRBV4-2	-	TRBJ2-7	-	TGTGCCAGCAGCCAACACGGGATCCCTGCTAACTACGAGCAGTACTTC	CASSQHGIPANYEQYF
TRBV7-2	-	TRBJ2-7	-	TGTGCCAGCAGCACTCGACCGCCTCGAACCTACGAGCAGTACTTC	CASSTRPPRTYEQYF
TRBV27	TRBD1	TRBJ2-3	-	TGTGCCAGCAAGATCGGGACAGGGAAACCAGATACGCAGTATTTT	CASKIGTGKPDTQYF
TRBV5-1	TRBD2	TRBJ2-5	-	TGCGCCAGCAGCTCTAGCGGGAGCGTGCCGCCGGACCAAGAGACCCAGTACTTC	CASSSSGSVPPDQETQYF
TRBV4-3	-	TRBJ2-1	-	TGCGCCAGCAGCCAAGAAGGTTCTCACAGGGCGAGGAATGAGCAGTTCTTC	CASSQEGSHRARNEQFF
TRBV27	-	TRBJ2-7	few	TGTGCCAGCAGTTTACTTGCAGGCCCCCTATGCTTC	CASSLLAGPLCF
TRBV19	-	TRBJ2-7	once	TGTGCCAGTAGTATACAGACGGCTTGGGCCGACGAGCAGTACTTC	CASSIQTAWADEQYF
TRBV5-1	-	TRBJ1-1	-	TGCGCCAGCAGCTTGGGAAACCCCTCGAACACTGAAGCTTTCTTT	CASSLGNPSNTEAFF
TRBV5-1	-	TRBJ1-2	-	TGCGCCAGCAGCTTGGCCACGAGGGCAGACCCATACTATGGCTACACCTTC	CASSLATRADPYYGYTF
TRBV30	-	TRBJ2-6	-	TGTGCCTGGAGTGAGGGGATTTGGGCCAACGTCCTGACTTTC	CAWSEGIWANVLTF
TRBV6-1	TRBD1	TRBJ2-1	-	TGTGCCAGCAGTGCCCGCCAGGGGGCCGTCTACAATGAGCAGTTCTTC	CASSARQGAVYNEQFF
TRBV27	TRBD1	TRBJ1-5	few	TGTGCCAGCACTCCCGGGACAGGGCGGCAGCCCCAGCATTTT	CASTPGTGRQPQHF
TRBV28	TRBD1	TRBJ2-1	once	TGTGCCAGCAGTTTTTCGGGGACAGGGGATGAGCAGTTCTTC	CASSFSGTGDEQFF
TRBV7-9	-	TRBJ2-1	-	TGTGCCAGCAGCGTCTCTACCAGTCACAATGAGCAGTTCTTC	CASSVSTSHNEQFF
TRBV5-6	TRBD2	TRBJ2-1	-	TGTGCCAGCAGCTTGGGGGCTAGCGGGAGTGTTGAGCAGTTCTTC	CASSLGASGSVEQFF
TRBV6-5	-	TRBJ1-2	-	TGTGCCAGCAGTTACTCGATATCAAAAAAAGGCTATGGCTACACCTTC	CASSYSISKKGYGYTF
TRBV27	-	TRBJ2-3	once	TGTGCCAGCAGTTTATGGGGACAAGCTTTCACAGATACGCAGTATTTT	CASSLWGQAFTDTQYF
TRBV19	-	TRBJ2-7	-	TGTGCCAGTAGTACGGCCGGGGCCTACGAGCAGTACTTC	CASSTAGAYEQYF
TRBV5-1	TRBD2	TRBJ2-3	-	TGCGCCAGCAGCTCACCGACTAGCGGGGTACCCACAGATACGCAGTATTTT	CASSSPTSGVPTDTQYF
TRBV28	-	TRBJ2-7	-	TGTGCCAGCAGTTTAACGGGGACAAGCTACGAGCAGTACTTC	CASSLTGTSYEQYF
TRBV7-8	-	TRBJ1-5	-	TGTGCCAGCAGCCTCAGTAGGGGAGGAGCGGAACGCCTAGGCAATCAGCCCCAGCATTTT	CASSLSRGGAERLGNQPQHF
TRBV5-1	-	TRBJ1-2	-	TGCGCCAGCAGCTTTGCCAGAAACTATGGCTACACCTTC	CASSFARNYGYTF
TRBV27	-	TRBJ1-5	once	TGTGCCAGCACTCTTCGCGGCGGGGCAGGTCAGCCCCAGCATTTT	CASTLRGGAGQPQHF
TRBV23-1	TRBD1	TRBJ1-1	-	TGCGCCAGACGGGCGGGACAGGGGCCAGGGGACACTGAAGCTTTCTTT	CARRAGQGPGDTEAFF
TRBV27	TRBD1	TRBJ1-1	-	TGTGCCAGCAGTTTATGGGGGACAGGGGTAATGAACACTGAAGCTTTCTTT	CASSLWGTGVMNTEAFF
TRBV7-8	TRBD1	TRBJ2-6	-	TGTGCCAGCAGCTTACCGCTCCGGGACAGGGGAAGCTCTGGGGCCAACGTCCTGACTTTC	CASSLPLRDRGSSGANVLTF
TRBV2	-	TRBJ2-7	-	TGTGCCAGCGGGGGGGCCCTTCTGGACCACGAGCAGTACTTC	CASGGALLDHEQYF
TRBV6-1	TRBD1	TRBJ1-1	-	TGTGCCAGCAGTGCACTTGGAGGACAGGGGCGAGAAAGCACTGAAGCTTTCTTT	CASSALGGQGRESTEAFF
TRBV5-4	-	TRBJ1-1	-	TGTGCCAGCAGCCCCATTCCCGCAAAGAACACTGAAGCTTTCTTT	CASSPIPAKNTEAFF
TRBV9	-	TRBJ1-2	-	TGTGCCAGCAGCGTAGAGAGGTCCCCCCTGGGCAACTATGGCTACACCTTC	CASSVERSPLGNYGYTF
TRBV11-2	-	TRBJ2-5	once	TGTGCCAGCAGCTTTAGTCAAGAGACCCAGTACTTC	CASSFSQETQYF
TRBV10-3	TRBD2	TRBJ2-3	-	TGTGCCATCAGTCGACTAGCGGGAGACACAGATACGCAGTATTTT	CAISRLAGDTDTQYF
TRBV19	-	TRBJ2-2	once	TGTGCCAGTAGGGTTCGGAACACCGGGGAGCTGTTTTTT	CASRVRNTGELFF
TRBV7-9	TRBD1	TRBJ1-1	-	TGTGCCAGCAGCTTCCGTACAGGGGTGAACACTGAAGCTTTCTTT	CASSFRTGVNTEAFF
TRBV7-9	-	TRBJ2-5	-	TGTGCCAGCAGCTTAAGCACCCCGTCGGAGACCCAGTACTTC	CASSLSTPSETQYF
TRBV28	-	TRBJ1-1	few	TGTGCCAGCAGTTCCTCAAGGGGGATGAACACTGAAGCTTTCTTT	CASSSSRGMNTEAFF
TRBV30	-	TRBJ1-5	-	TGTGCCTGGAACTCGGGCCCGGCGTGGGGGCAGCCCCAGCATTTT	CAWNSGPAWGQPQHF
TRBV7-9	-	TRBJ2-5	-	TGTGCCAGCAGCCCGGGGACCAAATTTGAAGAAGAGACCCAGTACTTC	CASSPGTKFEEETQYF
TRBV28	-	TRBJ2-5	-	TGTGCCAGCAGTTTTCCCCCCCCTTTACAAGAGACCCAGTACTTC	CASSFPPPLQETQYF
TRBV11-2	-	TRBJ1-3	-	TGTGCCAGCAGCTTAAGTCCTCGCTCTGGAAACACCATATATTTT	CASSLSPRSGNTIYF
TRBV11-2	-	TRBJ2-7	-	TGTGCCAGCAGCTTAGGTGACAACTCCTACGAGCAGTACTTC	CASSLGDNSYEQYF
TRBV12-5	TRBD1	TRBJ1-4	-	TGTGCTAGTGGTTTGCCCCCACAGGGGGGAGGCGAAAAACTGTTTTTT	CASGLPPQGGGEKLFF
TRBV9	-	TRBJ2-2	-	TGTGCCAGCAGCGTAGCTCGGCTAGCGAGGAACACCGGGGAGCTGTTTTTT	CASSVARLARNTGELFF
TRBV4-3	TRBD2	TRBJ2-3	-	TGCGCCAGCAGCCCTATTGGGACTACCTCTATAGATACGCAGTATTTT	CASSPIGTTSIDTQYF
TRBV5-1	-	TRBJ2-7	-	TGCGCCAGCAGCTTGTTGGGTGGGTCCACCTACGAGCAGTACTTC	CASSLLGGSTYEQYF
TRBV5-1	-	TRBJ2-7	-	TGCGCCAGCAGCTTGGGGAGGACGGTCCCCTACGAGCAGTACTTC	CASSLGRTVPYEQYF
TRBV27	-	TRBJ2-2	-	TGTGCCAGCAGCCTAAAGAACACCGGGGAGCTGTTTTTT	CASSLKNTGELFF
TRBV7-8	TRBD2	TRBJ2-3	once	TGTGCCAGCAGCTTAGCTGTGGGAGGGCCGACTGGTACGCAGTATTTT	CASSLAVGGPTGTQYF
TRBV5-6	-	TRBJ2-7	-	TGTGCCAGCAGCATTGGGGCGGGATGGGAGCAGTACTTC	CASSIGAGWEQYF
TRBV9	-	TRBJ2-3	-	TGTGCCAGCAGCGTAGACTGGACCATGACAGATACGCAGTATTTT	CASSVDWTMTDTQYF
TRBV2	-	TRBJ2-1	-	TGTGCCAGCAGTGAATTGGCCTCGTGGGAGCAGTTCTTC	CASSELASWEQFF
TRBV27	TRBD2	TRBJ2-7	-	TGTGCCAGCAGTCCCCCGGGAGGGCGGCGCGGCGAGCAGTACTTC	CASSPPGGRRGEQYF